The T cell receptor beta chain described here comes from a study of blood T cell repertoires in COVID-19. Study summary: The study drew acute and convalescent COVID-19 samples from the United States, Italy and Spain. From T cells, B-cell-depleted T cells, or PBMCs came the material, which was cDNA or gDNA.

Authors' data handling: Cell counts per sample came from amplifying reference gene primers. The protocol was immunoSEQ multiplex PCR, while the TCRdb copy is restricted to in-frame clones and leaves out a portion. V and J calls and clone size are copied from that table; D and trimming were computed from the DNA. The table has fewer than 200,000 clones, approximately 85% seen once. Trimming removed 4 bases at V and 1 base at J, with 8 bases between. Germline values: CDR1 SGHRS, CDR2 YFSETQ. CDR3 length: 13 amino acids. Source material: peripheral blood. This clonotype was sampled from a woman aged 45-65 years with COVID-19, enrolled during active disease. This chain links TRBV5-1 with TRBJ2-5; maybe TRBD2 (6 bases). CDR3 DNA: TGCGCCAGCAGCATGACTAGCCAAGAGACCCAGTACTTC. It yields the protein CASSMTSQETQYF.